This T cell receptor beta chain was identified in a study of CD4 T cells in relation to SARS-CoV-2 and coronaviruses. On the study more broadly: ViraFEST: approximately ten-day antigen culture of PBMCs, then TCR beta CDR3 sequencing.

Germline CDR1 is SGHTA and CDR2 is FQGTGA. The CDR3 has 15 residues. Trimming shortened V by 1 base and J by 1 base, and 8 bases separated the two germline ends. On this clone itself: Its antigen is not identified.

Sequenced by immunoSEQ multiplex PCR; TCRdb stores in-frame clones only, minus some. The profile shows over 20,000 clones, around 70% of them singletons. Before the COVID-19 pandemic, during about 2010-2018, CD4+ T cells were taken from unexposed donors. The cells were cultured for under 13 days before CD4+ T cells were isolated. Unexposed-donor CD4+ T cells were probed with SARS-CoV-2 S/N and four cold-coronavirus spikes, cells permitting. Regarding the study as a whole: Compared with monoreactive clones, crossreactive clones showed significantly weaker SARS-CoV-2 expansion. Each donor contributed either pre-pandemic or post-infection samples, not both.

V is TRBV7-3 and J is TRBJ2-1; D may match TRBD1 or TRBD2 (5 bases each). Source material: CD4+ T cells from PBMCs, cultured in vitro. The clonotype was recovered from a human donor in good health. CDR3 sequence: CASSLSGGSYNEQFF. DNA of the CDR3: TGTGCCAGCAGCTTAAGTGGGGGTTCCTACAATGAGCAGTTCTTC. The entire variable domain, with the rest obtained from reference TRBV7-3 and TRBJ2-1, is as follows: GAGVSQTPSNKVTEKGKYVELRCDPISGHTALYWYRQSLGQGPEFLIYFQGTGAADDSGLPNDRFFAVRPEGSVSTLKIQRTERGDSAVYLCASSLSGGSYNEQFFGPGTRLTVL.